This TCR beta chain is from a study of shared clonotypes between healthy human individuals. Those who donated, Caucasian adults without exception, all lived in Nashville, Tennessee. The V gene lost 0 bases and the J gene lost 0 bases, with 16 bases spanning the gap. Germline CDR1 reads SGHRS; CDR2 reads YFSETQ. The CDR3 extends over 18 amino acids. Repertoires were generated with immunoSEQ multiplex PCR, while TCRdb's copy carries only in-frame clones and drops some. The top ten clones hold 0.13% to 0.15% of a sample with millions of clones, around nine tenths of them seen once. The TCR was taken from a man aged 18 to 35 in good health. This chain uses TRBV5-1 with TRBJ2-1, with D perhaps given as TRBD1 or TRBD2 (5 bases each). Sequencing input: naive CD4+ T cells sorted from blood. Stated subset: CD45RA+ positively selected. CDR3 nucleotide sequence: TGCGCCAGCAGCTTGGCCTTGGGGACGGGAAACTCCTACAATGAGCAGTTCTTC. Translated, it gives CASSLALGTGNSYNEQFF.